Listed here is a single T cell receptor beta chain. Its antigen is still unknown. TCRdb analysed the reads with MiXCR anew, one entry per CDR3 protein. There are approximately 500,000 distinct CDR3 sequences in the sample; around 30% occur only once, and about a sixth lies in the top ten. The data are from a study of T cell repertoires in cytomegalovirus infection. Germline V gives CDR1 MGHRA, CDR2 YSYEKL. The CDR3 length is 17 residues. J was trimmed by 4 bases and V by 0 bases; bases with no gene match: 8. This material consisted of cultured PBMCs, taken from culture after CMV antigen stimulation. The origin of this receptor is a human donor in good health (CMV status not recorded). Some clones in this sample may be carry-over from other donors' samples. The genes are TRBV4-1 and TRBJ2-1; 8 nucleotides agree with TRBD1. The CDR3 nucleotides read TGCGCCAGCAGCCAAGACCTCCCCGGACAGGGTTACAATGAGCAGTTCTTC. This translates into CASSQDLPGQGYNEQFF.